This T cell receptor beta chain was obtained from a study of blood T cell repertoires in COVID-19. The wider study: The United States, Italy and Spain supplied acute and convalescent COVID-19 samples. T cells, B-cell-depleted T cells, or PBMCs provided the cDNA or gDNA that served as material.

CDR3 length: 11 amino acids. V lost 7 bases, J lost 11 bases, and 15 bases lay in between. Germline values: CDR1 MNHEY, CDR2 SVGAGI. In the authors' methods: For nucleated cells, counts were estimated from reference gene primer amplification. Using immunoSEQ multiplex PCR, the repertoire was profiled, and TCRdb retains in-frame clones only, with some absent. V, J and clone size were drawn from that table, and D and trimming were deduced from the DNA. The table shows some 300,000 clones, with approximately 88% occurring only once. The chain recombines TRBV6-5 with TRBJ2-7, with a possible D match to TRBD1 (6 bases). The TCR sequence derives from a woman younger than 45 who had recovered from COVID-19. Sequenced material: peripheral blood. The CDR3 coding sequence is TGTGCCAGCACCAGCCAGGGGAAGGAGTACTTC. Protein: CASTSQGKEYF.